The 27 T cell receptor beta chains given below trace back to one sample, sequenced in a study of blood T cell repertoires in COVID-19. This table comes from immunoSEQ multiplex PCR, and its TCRdb copy is limited to in-frame clones, with some not included. The sample contains roughly 49,000 clones, 93% of which appear only once. Sequenced: peripheral blood. The receptor set was obtained from a man aged 55 to 69 with COVID-19, enrolled during active disease.

The genes are TRBV6-2 or TRBV6-3 and TRBJ2-7; 7 bases are a match to TRBD2. Unmatched junction bases numbered 10, after V lost 4 bases and J lost 1 base. This CDR3 has 16 amino acids. The germline V gene encodes CDR1 MNHEY and CDR2 SVGEGT. In nucleotides, the CDR3 is TGTGCCAGCAGTTCATTTTCTAGCGGCCGGTCCTACGAGCAGTACTTC. Its protein is CASSSFSSGRSYEQYF.

This chain links TRBV3-1 (or the pseudogene TRBV3-2) with TRBJ1-5; possibly TRBD1 for D (5 bases). The germline CDR1 and CDR2 sequences are LGHDT and YNNKEL (reference sequence). V was shortened by 3 bases and J by 4 bases, with 10 bases between the two germline ends. This CDR3 comprises 14 residues. The CDR3 region is CASSQSGMNQPQHF. In DNA, the CDR3 is TGTGCCAGCAGCCAGTCAGGGATGAATCAGCCCCAGCATTTT.

The chain has TRBV6-5 and TRBJ1-1; 7 bases are shared with TRBD1. With V trimmed by 0 bases and J by 11 bases, 6 bases remained unmatched. The CDR3 consists of 13 residues. CDR1 MNHEY and CDR2 SVGAGI come from the germline V gene. CDR3 DNA: TGTGCCAGCAGTTACTCTGGAGGGGGCGTCGCTTTCTTT. Encoded protein: CASSYSGGGVAFF.

The chain is built from TRBV2 and TRBJ1-1; D gene unclear. Germline V gene sequence: CDR1 SNHLY, CDR2 FYNNEI. V was trimmed by 5 bases and J by 1 base, leaving 11 bases between them. This CDR3 has 14 residues. The CDR3 DNA sequence: TGTGCCAGCAGTTATCAGAGGGAGAACACTGAAGCTTTCTTT. Its translation: CASSYQRENTEAFF.

CDR3 coding DNA: TGTGCCAGCAGCTTGGCCGCACAGGCCAAAGAGACCCAGTACTTC. Its protein product is CASSLAAQAKETQYF. The chain employs TRBV5-4 and TRBJ2-5; D perhaps matches TRBD1 (5 bases). V was clipped by 0 bases and J by 3 bases, with 12 bases between them. CDR3 length equals 15 residues. Germline V gives CDR1 SGHNT, CDR2 YYREEE (reference sequence).

The chain links TRBV9 to TRBJ1-5; maybe TRBD1 (6 bases). The CDR3 is 15 amino acids. Deletions cut 3 bases from V and 7 bases from J, with 17 bases between. Germline loops: CDR1 SGDLS, CDR2 YYNGEE. CDR3 DNA sequence: TGTGCCAGCAGCGCCACTCCAGATAGGGGGCAGCCCCAGCATTTT. This gives the protein CASSATPDRGQPQHF.

This sequence joins TRBV7-9 and TRBJ2-3, with D possibly matching TRBD1 (6 bases). This CDR3 contains 13 residues. Trimming removed 5 bases at V and 4 bases at J, with 10 bases between. CDR1 SEHNR and CDR2 FQNEAQ come from the germline V gene (reference sequence). The CDR3 DNA reads TGTGCCAGCAGCACTTCAGGGGCAGATACGCAGTATTTT. Translated, it gives CASSTSGADTQYF.

CDR3 sequence (DNA): TGTGCCAGCGGACATCGGGACTATGGCTACACCTTC. This translates into CASGHRDYGYTF. The chain joins TRBV6-5 to TRBJ1-2; the D gene is possibly TRBD1 (5 bases). The V end lost 8 bases, the J end lost 3 bases, and 10 bases lay between the germline ends. The CDR3 spans 12 residues. The germline gives CDR1 MNHEY, CDR2 SVGAGI.

The chain uses TRBV14 and TRBJ2-4; weak D call: TRBD1 (5 bases). CDR3 size: 16 residues. Germline CDR1 and CDR2: SGHDN and FVKESK. V gave up 1 base and J gave up 0 bases, with 10 bases separating them. The CDR3 bases are TGTGCCAGCAGCCAAGGTTCAGGGATAGCCAAAAACATTCAGTACTTC. It encodes CASSQGSGIAKNIQYF. The complete variable domain, with remaining parts taken from reference TRBV14 and TRBJ2-4, reads EAGVTQFPSHSVIEKGQTVTLRCDPISGHDNLYWYRRVMGKEIKFLLHFVKESKQDESGMPNNRFLAERTGGTYSTLKVQPAELEDSGVYFCASSQGSGIAKNIQYFGAGTRLSVL.

This chain connects TRBV19 to TRBJ1-2; TRBD1 aligns across 11 bases. Germline loops: CDR1 LNHDA, CDR2 SQIVND (reference sequence). The CDR3 contains 15 residues. V dropped 5 bases and J dropped 4; count of bases not matched to a gene: 6. CDR3 DNA: TGTGCCAGTAGTCCGGACAGGGGGCCTGGCTATGGCTACACCTTC. Protein: CASSPDRGPGYGYTF.

This clone has a single count. V gene TRBV3-1 (or the pseudogene TRBV3-2) combines with J gene TRBJ2-7; D remains ambiguous. Germline CDR1 reads LGHDT; CDR2 reads YNNKEL (reference sequence). Deletions cut 0 bases from V and 7 bases from J, with 13 bases between. CDR3 size: 14 residues. In nucleotides, the CDR3 is TGTGCCAGCAGCCAAGAGGGCCTCCGGTTGGAGCAGTACTTC. The encoded protein is CASSQEGLRLEQYF.

V and J are TRBV14 and TRBJ2-5, with 10 bases lining up with TRBD2. The CDR3 length is 16 residues. V lost 5 bases and J lost 5; bases outside the gene matches: 11. CDR1 SGHDN and CDR2 FVKESK come from the germline V gene. The CDR3 loop reads CASSKTAGGVLETQYF. As DNA, the CDR3 is TGTGCCAGCAGCAAAACAGCGGGAGGGGTCTTGGAGACCCAGTACTTC.

V and J are TRBV3-1 (or the pseudogene TRBV3-2) and TRBJ1-2; D not resolved. The V end lost 0 bases, the J end lost 5 bases, and 10 bases lay between the germline ends. The germline CDR1 and CDR2 sequences are LGHDT and YNNKEL (reference sequence). This CDR3 spans 14 amino acids. The CDR3 sequence is CASSQDRVDYGYTF. The CDR3, as DNA: TGTGCCAGCAGCCAAGATCGAGTAGATTATGGCTACACCTTC.

In nucleotides, the CDR3 is TGTGCCAGTAGTTCACAGGGCCTCCTCACAGATACGCAGTATTTT. It is translated as CASSSQGLLTDTQYF. The chain carries TRBV19 and TRBJ2-3; D possibly corresponds to TRBD1 (6 bases). The germline V gene encodes CDR1 LNHDA and CDR2 SQIVND (reference sequence). This CDR3 has 15 residues. V lost 5 bases, J lost 2 bases, and 14 bases lay in between.

This chain uses TRBV28 with TRBJ2-7, with 11 bases matching TRBD2. Germline V CDR1 and CDR2: MDHEN, SYDVKM. J gave up 0 bases and V 3 bases, and 1 base lay outside the gene matches. The CDR3 covers 15 residues. The CDR3: CASSLTSGVSYEQYF. The DNA of the CDR3 is TGTGCCAGCAGTTTGACTAGCGGGGTCTCCTACGAGCAGTACTTC.

The chain uses TRBV5-1 and TRBJ2-3; 9 bases align to TRBD2. The CDR3 extends over 19 amino acids. Germline loops: CDR1 SGHRS, CDR2 YFSETQ. J gave up 0 bases and V 1 base, and 12 bases lay outside the gene matches. For the CDR3, the DNA is TGCGCCAGCAGCTTGACCGCTTCTCTAGCGGGGATTAGCACAGATACGCAGTATTTT. Translating gives CASSLTASLAGISTDTQYF. The full variable domain, rest sourced from reference TRBV5-1 and TRBJ2-3, is KAGVTQTPRYLIKTRGQQVTLSCSPISGHRSVSWYQQTPGQGLQFLFEYFSETQRNKGNFPGRFSGRQFSNSRSEMNVSTLELGDSALYLCASSLTASLAGISTDTQYFGPGTRLTVL.

This clone came up a few times. The chain has TRBV19 and TRBJ1-5; 7 positions match TRBD1. V shed 0 bases and J 0 bases; nucleotides not matched to a gene: 5. The germline V gene encodes CDR1 LNHDA and CDR2 SQIVND (reference sequence). This CDR3 spans 17 amino acids. The CDR3 DNA is TGTGCCAGTAGTATAGACTCGGGACAGAGTAGCAATCAGCCCCAGCATTTT. Translating it yields CASSIDSGQSSNQPQHF.

Turning to this clone: A junction end diverges from the germline sequence, so it may reflect a read error. This chain's CDR3 is CASGGTVGTYTQYF. DNA of the CDR3: TGTGCCAGTGGGGGGACAGTCGGCACATATACGCAGTATTTT. This chain joins TRBV19 and TRBJ2-3; D may be TRBD1 (7 bases). CDR1 LNHDA and CDR2 SQIVND come from the germline V gene (reference sequence). The CDR3 runs 14 residues. The full variable domain, rest sourced from reference TRBV19 and TRBJ2-3, is DGGITQSPKYLFRKEGQNVTLSCEQNLNHDAMYWYRQDPGQGLRLIYYSQIVNDFQKGDIAEGYSVSREKKESFPLTVTSAQKNPTAFYLCASGGTVGTYTQYFGPGTRLTVL.

This clone was seen just once. This chain links TRBV6-2 or TRBV6-3 with TRBJ2-7; the D gene is possibly TRBD2 (5 bases). The V gene's germline CDR1 is MNHEY and CDR2 SVGEGT. Trimming took off 2 bases at V and 2 bases at J, with 10 bases between the two ends. The CDR3 covers 14 residues. The DNA of the CDR3 is TGTGCCAGCAGTTACGGGCTAGCAGCCTACGAGCAGTACTTC. Amino acids: CASSYGLAAYEQYF.

CDR3 sequence (DNA): TGTGCCAGCAGTCCTCGGGGAACTAGCGGAGTCACCTACGAGCAGTACTTC. As protein: CASSPRGTSGVTYEQYF. The gene calls are TRBV27 and TRBJ2-7; 8 bases match TRBD2. J gave up 2 bases and V 5 bases, and 14 bases lay outside the gene matches. The CDR3 is made up of 17 amino acids. Germline CDR1 is MNHEY and CDR2 is SMNVEV (reference sequence).

This chain uses TRBV27 with TRBJ2-7, with 7 bases identical to TRBD1. CDR3 length: 14 residues. V gave up 6 bases and J gave up 2 bases; unmatched junction bases: 7. Germline V lookup: CDR1 MNHEY, CDR2 SMNVEV (reference sequence). The CDR3 spells CASSLTGAPYEQYF. The CDR3 DNA sequence: TGTGCCAGCAGCCTTACAGGGGCTCCCTACGAGCAGTACTTC.

The V gene is TRBV7-2, the J gene TRBJ1-2; D possibly corresponds to TRBD1 (5 bases). The V end lost 5 bases, the J end lost 7 bases, and 23 bases lay between the germline ends. Germline V gene data show CDR1 as SGHTA and CDR2 as FQGNSA. The length of the CDR3 is 16 residues. The CDR3 loop is CASSQQPGTAVGGYTF. In DNA, the CDR3 is TGTGCCAGCAGCCAGCAACCGGGGACTGCAGTAGGTGGCTACACCTTC.

V gene TRBV7-3 combines with J gene TRBJ2-1; 13 bases match TRBD2. Looked up from germline, CDR1 is SGHTA and CDR2 is FQGTGA. Losses at the gene ends were 5 bases for V and 4 bases for J; bases not matched to a gene: 2. The CDR3 loop spans 15 amino acids. This CDR3 reads CASSQTSGRYNEQFF. CDR3 DNA: TGTGCCAGCAGCCAGACTAGCGGGAGGTACAATGAGCAGTTCTTC.

The chain recombines TRBV19 with TRBJ1-2; D gene ambiguous. CDR3 length: 14 residues. Germline V CDR1 and CDR2: LNHDA, SQIVND (reference sequence). V was trimmed by 8 bases and J by 1 base, leaving 14 bases between them. CDR3 in amino acids: CASSGIRDNYGYTF. In nucleotides, the CDR3 is TGTGCCAGTTCGGGGATAAGGGATAACTATGGCTACACCTTC.

The CDR3 DNA reads TGTGCCAGCAGCCTGGGACAGGGTAACGAGCAGTACTTC. Protein: CASSLGQGNEQYF. The V call is TRBV27, the J call TRBJ2-7; 9 positions match TRBD1. V was clipped by 6 bases and J by 5 bases; unmatched bases: 5. There are 13 residues in the CDR3. From germline, CDR1 is MNHEY and CDR2 SMNVEV (reference sequence).

This chain connects TRBV7-3 to TRBJ2-1; 7 nucleotides agree with TRBD2. V shed 2 bases, J shed 3 bases, and the junction held 4 bases outside the gene matches. Looked up from germline, CDR1 is SGHTA and CDR2 is FQGTGA. This CDR3 comprises 15 residues. DNA of the CDR3: TGTGCCAGCAGCTTATCTAGCGGAAACTACAATGAGCAGTTCTTC. Amino acid sequence: CASSLSSGNYNEQFF.

The chain carries TRBV4-1 and TRBJ2-1, with 11 bases fitting TRBD1. The CDR3 is 17 residues long. V dropped 1 base and J dropped 7; count of bases not matched to a gene: 9. Germline V lookup: CDR1 MGHRA, CDR2 YSYEKL. The CDR3 protein is CASSQAPLGTGGNEQFF. The CDR3 region has the DNA TGCGCCAGCAGCCAAGCCCCTCTAGGGACAGGGGGGAATGAGCAGTTCTTC.